The 17 T cell receptor beta chains presented below share a single source sample, sequenced in a study of shared clonotypes between healthy human individuals. Sequencing was performed with immunoSEQ multiplex PCR; in TCRdb, only in-frame clones are kept and a portion is missing. The profile covers 1.5 million to 2.5 million clones, with about 95% appearing a single time and approximately 1.2% taken by the ten largest. It was CD45RO-negative cells, positively selected for CCR7, that made up naive CD8 cells, with terminally differentiated effector memory CD45RA+ cells excluded. The source material was naive CD8+ T cells sorted from blood. The source of these receptors is a man younger than 30 in good health.

The chain combines TRBV4-1 with TRBJ2-5, with 9 bases aligning to TRBD1. The CDR3 has 16 residues. With V trimmed by 5 bases and J by 1 base, 8 bases remained unmatched. Germline CDR1 reads MGHRA; CDR2 reads YSYEKL. CDR3 nucleotide sequence: TGCGCCAGCAGCGCCCGGGACAGGGAGACCCAAGAGACCCAGTACTTC. It is translated as CASSARDRETQETQYF.

This clone was detected only once. The chain recombines TRBV30 with TRBJ2-2; D is unclear. This CDR3 is 11 amino acids long. Germline V lookup: CDR1 GTSNPN, CDR2 SVGIG (reference sequence). Trimming pared 3 bases from V and 5 bases from J, leaving 4 bases between. The CDR3 sequence is CAWRWTGELFF. DNA for the CDR3: TGTGCCTGGAGATGGACCGGGGAGCTGTTTTTT.

V is TRBV6-1 and J is TRBJ2-7; TRBD2 matches 7 bases. V was pared by 2 bases and J by 3 bases, with 4 bases of the junction left unmatched. This CDR3 is built from 14 residues. Germline CDR1 reads MNHNS; CDR2 reads SASEGT. The CDR3 here is CASSEQGGGYEQYF. The CDR3 DNA is TGTGCCAGCAGTGAACAGGGCGGGGGCTACGAGCAGTACTTC.

Comment on this clone: Other DNA sequences of this sample code for an identical CDR3. The chain joins TRBV6-5 to TRBJ2-1; D remains ambiguous. Trimming left V 2 bases short and J 4 bases short, with 9 bases between. Germline V lookup: CDR1 MNHEY, CDR2 SVGAGI. CDR3 size: 14 residues. The CDR3 nucleotides read TGTGCCAGCAGTTACAGTGATGGATACAATGAGCAGTTCTTC. It encodes CASSYSDGYNEQFF.

V gene TRBV15 combines with J gene TRBJ2-1; the match to TRBD1 covers 7 bases. The CDR3 sequence is 17 residues long. Germline values: CDR1 LNHNV, CDR2 YYDKDF (reference sequence). The J segment lost 1 base and the V segment lost 5 bases, leaving 11 bases of the junction unmatched. The CDR3 DNA follows: TGTGCCACCAGCGAACACAGGGGCGAATATTCCTACAATGAGCAGTTCTTC. Protein product: CATSEHRGEYSYNEQFF.

The rearrangement links TRBV7-8 to TRBJ1-1; D unresolved. Germline assignment: CDR1 SGHVS and CDR2 FQNEAQ. The length of the CDR3 is 12 residues. The V end lost 1 base, the J end lost 7 bases, and 7 bases lay between the germline ends. The CDR3 protein is CASSLDQDEAFF. The CDR3 DNA sequence: TGTGCCAGCAGCTTAGATCAGGATGAAGCTTTCTTT. Combining the CDR3 with reference TRBV7-8 and TRBJ1-1 gives the whole variable domain GAGVSQSPRYKVAKRGQDVALRCDPISGHVSLFWYQQALGQGPEFLTYFQNEAQLDKSGLPSDRFFAERPEGSVSTLKIQRTQQEDSAVYLCASSLDQDEAFFGQGTRLTVV.

The V gene is TRBV30, the J gene TRBJ2-1, with TRBD2 matching over 7 bases. The CDR3 extends over 11 amino acids. After removal of 2 bases from V and 9 bases from J, the junction contained 1 base not matched to a gene. The germline gives CDR1 GTSNPN, CDR2 SVGIG (reference sequence). The CDR3 protein is CAWSSGVEQFF. The CDR3 DNA reads TGTGCCTGGAGTAGCGGGGTTGAGCAGTTCTTC.

The V and J genes are TRBV30 and TRBJ1-1; D unresolved. V lost 0 bases, J lost 7 bases, and 12 bases lay in between. The V gene's germline CDR1 is GTSNPN and CDR2 SVGIG (reference sequence). The CDR3 contains 13 residues. CDR3 in amino acids: CAWSVEGGNEAFF. The DNA for the CDR3 is TGTGCCTGGAGTGTTGAAGGTGGGAATGAAGCTTTCTTT.

J is TRBJ2-7 and V is TRBV27; D possibly corresponds to TRBD2 (6 bases). Germline CDR1 reads MNHEY; CDR2 reads SMNVEV (reference sequence). The CDR3 is made up of 15 amino acids. V was trimmed by 4 bases and J by 4 bases, leaving 17 bases between them. The CDR3 region is CASSSTLGEVYEQYF. CDR3 coding DNA: TGTGCCAGCAGTTCGACCTTAGGGGAGGTTTACGAGCAGTACTTC.

On this clone itself: This sample also contains other DNA sequences that code for the same CDR3. The rearrangement links TRBV6-5 to TRBJ1-1; possible D gene TRBD1, 5 bases. The V end was cut by 0 bases, the J end by 5 bases, with 7 bases between. The CDR3 totals 13 residues. The germline V gene has CDR1 MNHEY and CDR2 SVGAGI. The CDR3 here is CASSYSQGTEAFF. The CDR3 coding sequence is TGTGCCAGCAGTTACTCGCAGGGTACTGAAGCTTTCTTT.

The V and J genes are TRBV7-8 and TRBJ1-4; D gene unclear. The germline V and J ends were trimmed by 1 base and 0 bases, with 9 bases remaining between them. Germline CDR1 reads SGHVS; CDR2 reads FQNEAQ. The CDR3 totals 16 residues. CDR3 nucleotide sequence: TGTGCCAGCAGCTTAGAGACAAGTGCAACTAATGAAAAACTGTTTTTT. Translated, it gives CASSLETSATNEKLFF.

The chain links TRBV27 to TRBJ1-1, with 8 bases matching TRBD1. This CDR3 comprises 14 residues. V lost 6 bases to trimming and J lost 5 bases; unmatched junction nucleotides: 8. Germline V CDR1 and CDR2: MNHEY, SMNVEV (reference sequence). The chain's CDR3 is CASSLRGLNTEAFF. DNA of the CDR3: TGTGCCAGCAGCCTCAGGGGGCTCAATACTGAAGCTTTCTTT.

Turning to this clone: Other DNA variants within this sample encode the same CDR3. The chain has TRBV9 and TRBJ2-1; 7 nucleotides agree with TRBD2. With V trimmed by 0 bases and J by 1 base, 4 bases remained unmatched. Per the germline V gene, CDR1 is SGDLS and CDR2 is YYNGEE. The CDR3 runs 16 residues. Written as DNA, the CDR3 is TGTGCCAGCAGCGTAGGCGGCGGGAGTTCCTACAATGAGCAGTTCTTC. This encodes CASSVGGGSSYNEQFF.

V gene TRBV7-2 combines with J gene TRBJ2-7, with a possible D match to TRBD1 (5 bases). In germline, CDR1 is SGHTA, CDR2 FQGNSA. The germline V and J ends were trimmed by 4 bases and 3 bases, with 10 bases remaining between them. This CDR3 contains 13 residues. For the CDR3, the DNA is TGTGCCAGCAGCTACAGGATGAACTACGAGCAGTACTTC. This gives the protein CASSYRMNYEQYF.

The chain carries TRBV27 and TRBJ2-7, with D possibly being TRBD1 (6 bases). V lost 3 bases, J lost 2 bases, and 11 bases lay in between. Germline CDR1 reads MNHEY; CDR2 reads SMNVEV (reference sequence). CDR3 size: 14 residues. In DNA, the CDR3 is TGTGCCAGCAGTTTTACAGGGTCCACCTACGAGCAGTACTTC. Its translation: CASSFTGSTYEQYF.

J is TRBJ2-2 and V is TRBV10-3; no definite D call. V was clipped by 0 bases and J by 3 bases, with 8 bases between them. Germline-derived CDR1 and CDR2 are ENHRY and SYGVKD. The CDR3 is made up of 15 amino acids. The CDR3 is CAISESNLDTGELFF. For the CDR3, the DNA is TGTGCCATCAGTGAGTCGAATCTGGACACCGGGGAGCTGTTTTTT.

This chain links TRBV30 with TRBJ1-2; the D is unclear. The CDR3 consists of 11 residues. The V end lost 4 bases, the J end lost 5 bases, and 8 bases lay between the germline ends. The germline V gene encodes CDR1 GTSNPN and CDR2 SVGIG (reference sequence). The CDR3 reads CAWNMGYGYTF. Here the CDR3 DNA reads TGTGCCTGGAACATGGGGTATGGCTACACCTTC.